This T cell receptor (beta chain) is drawn from a study of radiotherapy plus CTLA-4 blockade in lung cancer. Study-level information: Objective responses were seen in 18% of patients, disease control in about 33%. Study outcomes and limitations: In blood, TCR clones derived from the tumor expanded after radiotherapy plus ipilimumab.

This clone was observed a few times. Antigen unknown. The study gave focal radiation plus ipilimumab CTLA-4 blockade to patients with chemo-refractory metastatic non-small-cell lung cancer. This CDR3 contains 12 residues. Trimming removed 3 bases from V and 3 bases from J, with 3 bases in between. Per the germline V gene, CDR1 is SEHNR and CDR2 is FQNEAQ (reference sequence). Produced via immunoSEQ multiplex PCR; TCRdb's table is partial and in-frame only. Of more than 90,000 clones listed, 80% to 90% were seen once; the top ten hold approximately 5%. Material: peripheral blood, obtained from a patient treated with radiotherapy plus ipilimumab. The chain carries TRBV7-9 and TRBJ1-3; no clear D gene. The receptor was derived from a human donor with non-small cell lung cancer that progressed on radiotherapy plus ipilimumab. As DNA, the CDR3 is TGTGCCAGCAGCTTTGGTGGAAACACCATATATTTT. This gives the protein CASSFGGNTIYF.